Presented here are 28 T cell receptor beta chains from one specimen sequenced in a study of lymphopenia after photon versus proton radiotherapy. Sequencing was performed with immunoSEQ multiplex PCR; in TCRdb, only in-frame clones are kept and a portion is missing. The sample has about 68,000 clones; roughly 93% are singletons. The sample in question was peripheral blood, obtained from a patient treated with photon-based radiotherapy. The receptors were sampled from a woman aged 70-85 years with pancreatic cancer.

J is TRBJ1-1 and V is TRBV5-1; D call uncertain. The CDR3 totals 14 residues. The V end lost 7 bases, the J end lost 2 bases, and 15 bases lay between the germline ends. Germline assignment: CDR1 SGHRS and CDR2 YFSETQ. CDR3 residues: CASGVVGRNTEAFF. In nucleotides, the CDR3 is TGCGCCAGCGGCGTAGTAGGTCGAAACACTGAAGCTTTCTTT.

The chain joins TRBV9 to TRBJ2-1; TRBD2 aligns across 13 bases. The ends lost 3 bases at V and 7 bases at J; junction bases unmatched: 4. CDR3 length: 15 amino acids. The germline CDR1 and CDR2 sequences are SGDLS and YYNGEE. As DNA, the CDR3 is TGTGCCAGCAGCGCACCGGGACTAGCGGGGAATGAGCAGTTCTTC. Protein product: CASSAPGLAGNEQFF.

This rearrangement joins TRBV27 to TRBJ2-7; 9 nucleotides match TRBD2. The ends lost 5 bases at V and 6 bases at J; junction bases unmatched: 11. CDR1 and CDR2 (germline): MNHEY, SMNVEV (reference sequence). There are 15 residues in the CDR3. The DNA of the CDR3 is TGTGCCAGCAGTGTAAGGACTAGCGTTGTTCTCGAGCAGTACTTC. Translating gives CASSVRTSVVLEQYF.

About this clone: One end of the junction fails to match germline, which may point to a read error. This sequence joins TRBV29-1 and TRBJ2-7; perhaps TRBD2 as D (5 bases). The germline CDR1 and CDR2 sequences are SQVTM and ANQGSEA. This CDR3 contains 9 residues. The CDR3 coding sequence is TGCAGCCTCTGGGAGTTCCGACTTTTC. It is translated as CSLWEFRLF.

This chain links TRBV6-1 with TRBJ1-5; no clear D. Germline values: CDR1 MNHNS, CDR2 SASEGT. This CDR3 is 13 amino acids long. V lost 8 bases and J 3 bases, leaving 11 bases between the germline ends. This CDR3 is CASGLELNQPQHF. The CDR3 DNA is TGTGCCAGCGGTCTAGAACTCAATCAGCCCCAGCATTTT.

V gene TRBV10-3 combines with J gene TRBJ1-5; D call uncertain. Trimming cost V 4 bases and J 2 bases, with 24 bases left between them. The CDR3 contains 19 residues. Per germline, CDR1 ENHRY and CDR2 SYGVKD. CDR3 nucleotide sequence: TGTGCCATCAGTGCGAAGCTCACTGGGTTTGGTTCGGGCAATCAGCCCCAGCATTTT. Amino acids: CAISAKLTGFGSGNQPQHF.

V gene TRBV5-4 combines with J gene TRBJ2-3; maybe TRBD1 (6 bases). The germline gives CDR1 SGHNT, CDR2 YYREEE (reference sequence). The CDR3 has 14 residues. The ends were cut back, 6 bases at V and 4 bases at J, with 15 bases in the middle. DNA of the CDR3: TGTGCCAGCAATAGGGGGAGCCCCCCAGATACGCAGTATTTT. It specifies CASNRGSPPDTQYF.

The rearrangement links TRBV11-2 to TRBJ1-1, with 10 bases lining up with TRBD1. The germline gives CDR1 SGHAT, CDR2 FQNNGV. The CDR3 consists of 15 residues. The V gene end was trimmed by 2 bases and the J gene end by 4 bases; junction bases not matched to a gene: 4. The CDR3 is CASSLLRTGGTEAFF. DNA for the CDR3: TGTGCCAGCAGCTTACTCCGGACAGGGGGCACTGAAGCTTTCTTT.

The V and J genes are TRBV7-9 and TRBJ1-1, with D unclear. Between the trimmed V and J ends, which lost 4 bases and 1 base, there was a span of 10 bases. The germline CDR1 and CDR2 sequences are SEHNR and FQNEAQ (reference sequence). This CDR3 has 14 amino acids. CDR3 protein: CASSWAAGNTEAFF. DNA of the CDR3: TGTGCCAGCAGCTGGGCAGCGGGGAACACTGAAGCTTTCTTT.

The chain uses TRBV6-1 and TRBJ1-1, with 8 bases that match TRBD1. Trimming at V came to 6 bases and at J to 5 bases, leaving 5 bases not matched to a gene. The CDR3 consists of 13 residues. Germline CDR1 reads MNHNS; CDR2 reads SASEGT. For the CDR3, the DNA is TGTGCCAGCAGCCAGACAGGGGCTACTGAAGCTTTCTTT. As protein: CASSQTGATEAFF.

The chain links TRBV29-1 to TRBJ2-2; D ambiguous. V shed 7 bases and J shed 4 bases, with 10 bases lying between them. The CDR3 length is 12 residues. Germline V gene sequence: CDR1 SQVTM, CDR2 ANQGSEA. The CDR3 spells CSAGGSTGELFF. CDR3 in DNA: TGCAGCGCTGGCGGATCCACCGGGGAGCTGTTTTTT.

V and J are TRBV5-1 and TRBJ1-4; 11 bases line up with TRBD1. Germline V gives CDR1 SGHRS, CDR2 YFSETQ. J was trimmed by 3 bases and V by 2 bases; bases with no gene match: 3. The CDR3 extends over 16 amino acids. The DNA of the CDR3 is TGCGCCAGCAGCTTTGGGACAGGGGGAGCTAATGAAAAACTGTTTTTT. Translation: CASSFGTGGANEKLFF.

This CDR3 reads CASSGGQGSTDTQYF. In DNA form, the CDR3 reads TGTGCCAGCAGTGGGGGACAGGGGTCAACAGATACGCAGTATTTT. The chain is built from TRBV2 and TRBJ2-3, with 10 bases that match TRBD1. The junction had 4 bases not matched to a gene; V was cut back by 4 bases and J by 3 bases. The CDR3 spans 15 residues. Per the germline V gene, CDR1 is SNHLY and CDR2 is FYNNEI.

The V call is TRBV19, the J call TRBJ2-7; 8 bases align to TRBD1. Germline CDR1 LNHDA, CDR2 SQIVND (reference sequence). There are 17 residues in the CDR3. V was clipped by 6 bases and J by 3 bases; unmatched bases: 16. This CDR3 is CASSRSLTGDSNYEQYF. In DNA, the CDR3 is TGTGCCAGTAGCAGATCACTGACAGGGGACAGTAACTACGAGCAGTACTTC.

For the CDR3, the DNA is TGTGCCAGTAGTGAGGTAGCGGGAGATCTATACGAGCAGTACTTC. Protein: CASSEVAGDLYEQYF. The chain uses TRBV19 and TRBJ2-7; 9 bases map to TRBD2. Trimming removed 5 bases from V and 4 bases from J; junction bases left unmatched: 9. Germline loops: CDR1 LNHDA, CDR2 SQIVND (reference sequence). The CDR3 is 15 amino acids.

This chain joins TRBV28 and TRBJ1-2; tentatively, D is TRBD1 (5 bases). V lost 5 bases and J 4 bases, leaving 20 bases between the germline ends. The CDR3 contains 16 residues. Germline CDR1 MDHEN, CDR2 SYDVKM. In DNA form, the CDR3 reads TGTGCCAGCAGTCCAAACCTCGGGGGATCTGTCTATGGCTACACCTTC. Translated: CASSPNLGGSVYGYTF.

CDR3 region: CASRKNRAIGEKLFF. The CDR3 DNA reads as TGTGCCAGCAGAAAAAACAGGGCGATCGGTGAAAAACTGTTTTTT. The chain recombines TRBV28 with TRBJ1-4, with D possibly matching TRBD1 (6 bases). This CDR3 is 15 amino acids long. From germline, CDR1 is MDHEN and CDR2 SYDVKM. V was clipped by 6 bases and J by 7 bases, with 18 bases between them.

The CDR3 sequence: CAWSKARDTEAFF. The CDR3, as DNA: TGTGCCTGGAGTAAGGCTCGAGACACTGAAGCTTTCTTT. The V and J genes are TRBV30 and TRBJ1-1; D gene ambiguous. There are 13 residues in the CDR3. V lost 2 bases and J 3 bases, leaving 10 bases between the germline ends. Germline V CDR1 and CDR2: GTSNPN, SVGIG (reference sequence). The whole variable domain, filled in from reference TRBV30 and TRBJ1-1, reads SQTIHQWPATLVQPVGSPLSLECTVEGTSNPNLYWYRQAAGRGLQLLFYSVGIGQISSEVPQNLSASRPQDRQFILSSKKLLLSDSGFYLCAWSKARDTEAFFGQGTRLTVV.

The V and J genes are TRBV9 and TRBJ1-3; D not resolved. The germline V gene encodes CDR1 SGDLS and CDR2 YYNGEE. The CDR3 is 15 residues long. V dropped 0 bases and J dropped 8 bases, with 15 bases sitting between them. The CDR3 DNA reads as TGTGCCAGCAGCGTAGGGGTCCGCCTAAGGGACACCATATATTTT. Translated: CASSVGVRLRDTIYF.

This clone was observed a handful of times. This chain joins TRBV6-1 and TRBJ1-2; no firm D call. The CDR3 is 15 residues long. CDR1 is MNHNS, CDR2 SASEGT, per germline. The V gene lost 6 bases and the J gene lost 1 base, with 15 bases spanning the gap. In DNA form, the CDR3 reads TGTGCCAGCAGCATATCGGGGAGTGATAACTATGGCTACACCTTC. This encodes CASSISGSDNYGYTF.

The V call is TRBV6-1, the J call TRBJ2-5; 7 bases agree with TRBD1. Germline CDR1 MNHNS, CDR2 SASEGT. CDR3 length: 14 residues. Trimming took 6 bases from V and 3 from J; bases not matched to a gene: 7. CDR3 in amino acids: CASSSTGAEETQYF. As DNA, the CDR3 is TGTGCCAGCAGCAGCACAGGGGCCGAAGAGACCCAGTACTTC.

The rearrangement uses TRBV15 and TRBJ1-1; D might be TRBD1 (5 bases). Germline V gene sequence: CDR1 LNHNV, CDR2 YYDKDF (reference sequence). V was clipped by 0 bases and J by 7 bases, with 12 bases between them. The CDR3 is 14 amino acids. The CDR3 DNA is TGTGCCACCAGCAGAGATACCTCAGGGAGTGAAGCTTTCTTT. This sequence encodes CATSRDTSGSEAFF.

This clone appeared a single time. V and J are TRBV2 and TRBJ2-5, with 7 bases aligning to TRBD1. CDR1 SNHLY and CDR2 FYNNEI come from the germline V gene. V trimming: 5 bases; J trimming: 2 bases; junction bases outside the gene matches: 8. The CDR3 runs to 15 residues. CDR3 DNA sequence: TGTGCCAGCAGTACCGGGACAGCTACACAAGAGACCCAGTACTTC. Translating gives CASSTGTATQETQYF. Full variable domain (remainder filled in from reference TRBV2 and TRBJ2-5): EPEVTQTPSHQVTQMGQEVILRCVPISNHLYFYWYRQILGQKVEFLVSFYNNEISEKSEIFDDQFSVERPDGSNFTLKIRSTKLEDSAMYFCASSTGTATQETQYFGPGTRLLVL.

This rearrangement joins TRBV2 to TRBJ2-4; D might be TRBD1 or TRBD2, each matching 5 bases. CDR3 length: 16 amino acids. The germline V gene encodes CDR1 SNHLY and CDR2 FYNNEI. V was shortened by 3 bases and J by 3 bases, with 15 bases between the two germline ends. The CDR3 protein is CASSESSGAGKNIQYF. Written as DNA, the CDR3 is TGTGCCAGCAGTGAGAGTAGTGGGGCGGGCAAAAACATTCAGTACTTC.

The chain employs TRBV28 and TRBJ2-7; possible D gene TRBD2, 5 bases. Germline V gene lookup returns CDR1 MDHEN and CDR2 SYDVKM. The CDR3 runs 14 residues. The V gene lost 6 bases and the J gene lost 3 bases, with 15 bases spanning the gap. This chain's CDR3 is CASRPGYYNYEQYF. The CDR3 DNA reads TGTGCCAGCAGACCGGGATACTACAACTACGAGCAGTACTTC.

V usage is TRBV7-9 and J usage is TRBJ1-1; 8 positions match TRBD1. J gave up 5 bases and V 5 bases, and 4 bases lay outside the gene matches. CDR3 length: 13 residues. Germline V gene lookup returns CDR1 SEHNR and CDR2 FQNEAQ (reference sequence). The CDR3 sequence is CASSGQGGTEAFF. DNA for the CDR3: TGTGCCAGCAGCGGACAGGGTGGGACTGAAGCTTTCTTT.

The rearrangement links TRBV28 to TRBJ2-7; 7 bases match TRBD1. This CDR3 is 15 amino acids long. V was clipped by 0 bases and J by 3 bases; unmatched bases: 5. The V gene's germline CDR1 is MDHEN and CDR2 SYDVKM. In DNA form, the CDR3 reads TGTGCCAGCAGTTTATGGGGACAGCGATTCTACGAGCAGTACTTC. Amino acids: CASSLWGQRFYEQYF.

The V and J genes are TRBV9 and TRBJ2-5, with D uncertain. The germline V gene encodes CDR1 SGDLS and CDR2 YYNGEE. V was trimmed by 0 bases and J by 5 bases, leaving 14 bases between them. This CDR3 has 15 residues. The CDR3 DNA reads as TGTGCCAGCAGCGTAGCTGGTCAGACGGTGGAGACCCAGTACTTC. Amino acid sequence: CASSVAGQTVETQYF.